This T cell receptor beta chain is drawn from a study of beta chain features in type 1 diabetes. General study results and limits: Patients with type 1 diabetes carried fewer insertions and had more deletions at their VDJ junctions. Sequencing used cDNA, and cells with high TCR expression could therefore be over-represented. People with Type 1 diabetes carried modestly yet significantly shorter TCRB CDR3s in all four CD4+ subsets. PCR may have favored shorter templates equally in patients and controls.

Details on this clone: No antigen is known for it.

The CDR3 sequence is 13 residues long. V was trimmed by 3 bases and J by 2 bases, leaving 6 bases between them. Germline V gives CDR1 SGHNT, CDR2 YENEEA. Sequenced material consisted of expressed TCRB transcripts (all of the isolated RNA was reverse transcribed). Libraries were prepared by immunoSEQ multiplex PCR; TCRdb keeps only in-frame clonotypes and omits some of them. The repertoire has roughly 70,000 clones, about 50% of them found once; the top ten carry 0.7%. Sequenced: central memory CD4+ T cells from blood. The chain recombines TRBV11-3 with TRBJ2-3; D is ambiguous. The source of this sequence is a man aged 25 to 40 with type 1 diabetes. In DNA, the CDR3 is TGTGCCAGCAGCTTGTCCATCACAGATACGCAGTATTTT. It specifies CASSLSITDTQYF.